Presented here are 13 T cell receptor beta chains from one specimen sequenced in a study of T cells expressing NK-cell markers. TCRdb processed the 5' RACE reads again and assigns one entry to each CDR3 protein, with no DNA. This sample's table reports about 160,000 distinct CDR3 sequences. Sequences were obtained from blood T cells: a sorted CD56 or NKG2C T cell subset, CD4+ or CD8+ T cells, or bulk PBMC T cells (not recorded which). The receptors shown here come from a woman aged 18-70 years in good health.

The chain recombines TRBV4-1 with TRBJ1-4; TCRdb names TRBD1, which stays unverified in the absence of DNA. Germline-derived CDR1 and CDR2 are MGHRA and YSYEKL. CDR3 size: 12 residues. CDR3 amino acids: CASSQVGGKLFF.

The CDR3 here is CASSQSTGLSGELFF. This chain links TRBV7-8 with TRBJ2-2; absent DNA, TCRdb's TRBD1 call cannot be checked. Germline CDR1 reads SGHVS; CDR2 reads FQNEAQ. This CDR3 comprises 15 residues.

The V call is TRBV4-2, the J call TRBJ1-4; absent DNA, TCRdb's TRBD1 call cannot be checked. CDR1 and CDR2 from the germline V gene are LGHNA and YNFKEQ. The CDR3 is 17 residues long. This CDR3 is CASSQDLSVGAGEKLFF.

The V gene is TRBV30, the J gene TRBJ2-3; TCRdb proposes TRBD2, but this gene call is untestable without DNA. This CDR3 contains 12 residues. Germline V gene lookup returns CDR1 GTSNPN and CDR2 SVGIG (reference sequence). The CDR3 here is CAASGGGDTQYF. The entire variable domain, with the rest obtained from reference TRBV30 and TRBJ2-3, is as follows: SQTIHQWPATLVQPVGSPLSLECTVEGTSNPNLYWYRQAAGRGLQLLFYSVGIGQISSEVPQNLSASRPQDRQFILSSKKLLLSDSGFYLCAASGGGDTQYFGPGTRLTVL.

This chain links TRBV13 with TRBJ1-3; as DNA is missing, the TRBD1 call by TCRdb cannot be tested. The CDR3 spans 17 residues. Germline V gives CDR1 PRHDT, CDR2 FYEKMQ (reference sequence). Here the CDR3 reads CASSSTGVGNSGNTIYF. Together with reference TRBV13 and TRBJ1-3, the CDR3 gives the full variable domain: AAGVIQSPRHLIKEKRETATLKCYPIPRHDTVYWYQQGPGQDPQFLISFYEKMQSDKGSIPDRFSAQQFSDYHSELNMSSLELGDSALYFCASSSTGVGNSGNTIYFGEGSWLTVV.

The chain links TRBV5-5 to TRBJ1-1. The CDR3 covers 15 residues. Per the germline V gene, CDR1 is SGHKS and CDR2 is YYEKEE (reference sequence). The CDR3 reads CASSFYRDLNTEAFF.

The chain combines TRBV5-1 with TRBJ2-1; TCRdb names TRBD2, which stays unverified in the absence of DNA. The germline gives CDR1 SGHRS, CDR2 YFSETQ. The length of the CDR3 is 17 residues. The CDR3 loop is CASSLAYGGGAENEQFF.

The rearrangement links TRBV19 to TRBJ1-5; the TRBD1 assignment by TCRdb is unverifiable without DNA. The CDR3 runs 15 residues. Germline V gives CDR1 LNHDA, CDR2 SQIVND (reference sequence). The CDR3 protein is CASSRAGISNQPQHF.

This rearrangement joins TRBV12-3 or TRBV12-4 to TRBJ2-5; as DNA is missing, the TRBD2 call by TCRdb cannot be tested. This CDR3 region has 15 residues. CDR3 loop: CASTLFQVDQETQYF.

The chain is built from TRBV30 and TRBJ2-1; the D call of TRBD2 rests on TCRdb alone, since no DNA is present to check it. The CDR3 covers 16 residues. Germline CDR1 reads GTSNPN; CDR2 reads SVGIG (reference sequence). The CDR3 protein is CAWSVAAGVVYNEQFF.

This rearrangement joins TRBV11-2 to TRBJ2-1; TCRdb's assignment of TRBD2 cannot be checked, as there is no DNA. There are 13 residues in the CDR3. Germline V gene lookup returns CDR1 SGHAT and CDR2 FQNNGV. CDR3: CASSRTSFHEQFF.

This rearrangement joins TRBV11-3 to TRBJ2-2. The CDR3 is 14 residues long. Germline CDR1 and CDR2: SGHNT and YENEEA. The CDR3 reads CASSLGTPTGELFF.

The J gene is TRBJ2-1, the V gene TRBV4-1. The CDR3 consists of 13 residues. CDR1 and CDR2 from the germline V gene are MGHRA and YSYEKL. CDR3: CASSQAAEHEQFF.